A selection of T cell receptor beta chains follows, all from one sample in a study of cytomegalovirus exposure and HLA in healthy donors. Clones were sequenced by immunoSEQ multiplex PCR, and TCRdb holds only the in-frame ones, with some missing. The table lists over 90,000 clones, under 80% of them singletons. Sequenced sample: PBMCs. The receptors shown here come from a woman between 18 and 29 years old in good health and CMV-seropositive. CDR3s include the opening cysteine and the closing phenylalanine or tryptophan. A D gene is named only where the DNA matches it firmly. The size entry is marked missing in some rows and otherwise reads once, few, many or a size class.

j_call | clone_size | cdr3_length | v_call | d_call | cdr3_nt | cdr3_aa
TRBJ1-3 | - | 14 | TRBV5-6 | - | TGTGCCAGCAGCTCCAGGTTCTCTGGAAACACCATATATTTT | CASSSRFSGNTIYF
TRBJ1-1 | - | 15 | TRBV5-1 | - | TGCGCCAGCAGCTTTAGGGGCTCCATGAACACTGAAGCTTTCTTT | CASSFRGSMNTEAFF
TRBJ2-5 | few | 17 | TRBV5-5 | - | TGTGCCAGCAGCTCGGGAGGGGTACAGGGGAGACAAGAGACCCAGTACTTC | CASSSGGVQGRQETQYF
TRBJ1-1 | few | 11 | TRBV20-1 | - | TGCAGTGCTAGGCGGCAATTCGAAGCTTTCTTT | CSARRQFEAFF
TRBJ1-5 | - | 13 | TRBV6-1 | - | TGTGCCACCCGGGGGACCTTAAATCAGCCCCAGCATTTT | CATRGTLNQPQHF
TRBJ2-5 | - | 13 | TRBV27 | - | TGTGCCAGCAGTTGGACCGGGGGAGAGACCCAGTACTTC | CASSWTGGETQYF
TRBJ2-7 | - | 15 | TRBV5-4 | TRBD1 | TGTGCCAGCAGCTTGGGGACAGGGTTCTCCTACGAGCAGTACTTC | CASSLGTGFSYEQYF
TRBJ2-3 | - | 15 | TRBV11-2 | TRBD2 | TGTGCCAGCAGCCTAGAGGCGGGGGGCGGCCGGGGGCAGTATTTT | CASSLEAGGGRGQYF
TRBJ1-6 | - | 13 | TRBV2 | TRBD1 | TGTGCCAGCACGACAGGGTGGGGTTCACCCCTCCACTTT | CASTTGWGSPLHF
TRBJ2-3 | - | 17 | TRBV4-3 | - | TGCGCCAGCAGCCGGGGCGTCGGGCTACCTAGCACAGATACGCAGTATTTT | CASSRGVGLPSTDTQYF
TRBJ1-1 | - | 14 | TRBV6-1 | - | TGTGCCAGCAGAACCAGGGCCATGAACACTGAAGCTTTCTTT | CASRTRAMNTEAFF
TRBJ1-6 | - | 17 | TRBV30 | - | TGTGCCTGGCAAAGATGGGAGGGAAAGGCTGGTGATTCACCCCTCCACTTT | CAWQRWEGKAGDSPLHF
TRBJ2-2 | - | 15 | TRBV15 | TRBD1 | TGTGCCACCAGCAGAGATCAGCAGGGGGCCGGGGAGCTGTTTTTT | CATSRDQQGAGELFF
TRBJ1-4 | few | 14 | TRBV9 | - | TGTGCCAGCAGCGTAGCGGTATGGAGTGAAAAACTGTTTTTT | CASSVAVWSEKLFF
TRBJ1-5 | - | 17 | TRBV19 | TRBD1 | TGTGCCAGTAGCCTCGCAGGGGGCGCGGATCTCAATCAGCCCCAGCATTTT | CASSLAGGADLNQPQHF
TRBJ2-5 | - | 13 | TRBV30 | - | TGTGCCTGGGACCTAGGGGCTAAAGAGACCCAGTACTTC | CAWDLGAKETQYF
TRBJ2-7 | - | 12 | TRBV7-9 | - | TGTGCCAGCAGCTTTTCAGGGTACGAGCAGTACTTC | CASSFSGYEQYF
TRBJ2-5 | - | 15 | TRBV5-1 | TRBD2 | TGCGCCAGCAGCCCCAGGGAGGGACTAACAGAGACCCAGTACTTC | CASSPREGLTETQYF
TRBJ2-7 | - | 13 | TRBV7-2 | - | TGTGCCAGCAGCCAAAGGGGATACTACGAGCAGTACTTC | CASSQRGYYEQYF
TRBJ2-3 | - | 14 | TRBV5-4 | TRBD2 | TGTGCCAGCAGCTTGGTCCTAGCGGGGGATACGCAGTATTTT | CASSLVLAGDTQYF
TRBJ1-5 | - | 12 | TRBV28 | - | TGTGCCAGCAGCCCTTTCGGGCAGCCCCAGCATTTT | CASSPFGQPQHF
TRBJ1-4 | - | 18 | TRBV18 | TRBD1 | TGTGCCAGCTCACCGTTCACGGGACAGCCATCAACTAATGAAAAACTGTTTTTT | CASSPFTGQPSTNEKLFF
TRBJ2-1 | once | 16 | TRBV18 | TRBD2 | TGTGCCAGCTCACTAGGATCACTAGCGACGGTGGGGTTTGGGTTCTTC | CASSLGSLATVGFGFF
TRBJ2-1 | - | 15 | TRBV10-3 | TRBD2 | TGTGCCATTTCAGGAAGCGGGGGTCGTTACAATGAGCAGTTCTTC | CAISGSGGRYNEQFF
TRBJ2-7 | once | 17 | TRBV5-6 | - | TGTGCCAGCAGCTTGGTTTTGGGGGATGACAGGTCCTACGAGCAGTACTTC | CASSLVLGDDRSYEQYF
TRBJ2-3 | once | 13 | TRBV7-9 | - | TGTGCCAGCAGCTTAGGATCTGCGGAGCTCCAAGTGTTT | CASSLGSAELQVF
TRBJ2-2 | once | 14 | TRBV6-4 | - | TGTGCCAGCAGTGAATCCGGGAACACCGGGGAGCTGTTTTTT | CASSESGNTGELFF
TRBJ2-5 | - | 14 | TRBV9 | - | TGTGCCAGCAGCGTCCAGTCCTCATGGGAGACCCAGTACTTC | CASSVQSSWETQYF
TRBJ2-2 | - | 14 | TRBV7-6 | - | TGTGCCAGCAGCCCTAGGGGTCTCACCGGGGAGCTGTTTTTT | CASSPRGLTGELFF
TRBJ1-3 | - | 16 | TRBV7-2 | - | TGTGCCAGCAGCTTAAGGGGCAGTGAACTTGGAAACACCATATATTTT | CASSLRGSELGNTIYF
TRBJ2-7 | - | 13 | TRBV7-9 | TRBD1 | TGTGCCAGCAGCGACAGGGGGCCCTACGAGCAGTACTTC | CASSDRGPYEQYF
TRBJ1-5 | - | 13 | TRBV7-6 | TRBD1 | TGTGCCAGCAGCTTAGGGACAGGGGAGCCCCAGCATTTT | CASSLGTGEPQHF
TRBJ2-2 | medium-sized | 15 | TRBV5-1 | - | TGCGCCAGCAGCTTGGCCCAGGGGTCCACCGGGGAGCTGTTTTTT | CASSLAQGSTGELFF
TRBJ2-1 | - | 16 | TRBV2 | TRBD2 | TGTGCCAGCAGTGAATTGGGACTAGCTACCTACAATGAGCAGTTCTTC | CASSELGLATYNEQFF
TRBJ1-5 | - | 13 | TRBV30 | - | TGTGCCTGGAGCAACTTTAGAGGCCAGCCCCAGCATTTT | CAWSNFRGQPQHF
TRBJ2-2 | once | 15 | TRBV19 | - | TGTGCCAGTAGTATAATGGCTGGGCAGCATGTGGAGCTGTTTTTT | CASSIMAGQHVELFF
TRBJ2-2 | - | 14 | TRBV5-1 | - | TGCGCCAGCATTTTAGACAGATTCACCGGGGAGCTGTTTTTT | CASILDRFTGELFF
TRBJ1-1 | few | 13 | TRBV5-1 | - | TGCGCCAGCAGCTTTGGGACATTCCGTGAAGCTTTCTTT | CASSFGTFREAFF
TRBJ1-2 | - | 14 | TRBV4-1 | - | TGCGCCAGCAGCCAAGATGAAGAGGGCTATGGCTACACCTTC | CASSQDEEGYGYTF
TRBJ1-3 | few | 14 | TRBV28 | - | TGTGCCACCGCAAGGTCAGGTCCTGGAAACACCATATATTTT | CATARSGPGNTIYF
TRBJ2-3 | - | 16 | TRBV6-6 | TRBD2 | TGTGCCAGCAGTTACTCTGGGGGAGGGCCCGGAGATACGCAGTATTTT | CASSYSGGGPGDTQYF
TRBJ2-1 | once | 15 | TRBV4-2 | - | TGTGCCACTTCACCTCGGGGGAGCTCCTACAATGAGCAGTTCTTC | CATSPRGSSYNEQFF
TRBJ2-3 | - | 15 | TRBV6-1 | - | TGTGCCAGCAGGAACGGCGCTGGAGGCACAGATACGCAGTATTTT | CASRNGAGGTDTQYF
TRBJ1-6 | - | 16 | TRBV7-2 | TRBD1 | TGTGCCAGCAGCCAGGACAGGGGACGATATAATTCACCCCTCCACTTT | CASSQDRGRYNSPLHF
TRBJ2-1 | - | 15 | TRBV7-7 | TRBD2 | TGTGCTAGCAGCTTAGGTCTAGCGGGGGTCGATGAGCAGTTCTTC | CASSLGLAGVDEQFF
TRBJ2-5 | - | 14 | TRBV27 | TRBD2 | TGTGCCAGCAACCAGCGGGGGAGCGGGCAGACCCAGTACTTC | CASNQRGSGQTQYF
TRBJ2-6 | - | 15 | TRBV28 | - | TGTGCCAGCAGGACCAGGGGGGCTGGGGCCAACGTCCTGACTTTC | CASRTRGAGANVLTF
TRBJ2-2 | once | 16 | TRBV9 | TRBD2 | TGTGCCAGCAGCGACAGCGGGAGTGTGGGCACCGGGGAGCTGTTTTTT | CASSDSGSVGTGELFF
TRBJ2-7 | - | 15 | TRBV7-3 | TRBD2 | TGTGCCAGCAGCTTAACTGCCGGGACTAGATACGAGCAGTACTTC | CASSLTAGTRYEQYF
TRBJ2-4 | - | 12 | TRBV10-3 | - | TGTGCCATCAGTGGGCAGATGAACATTCAGTACTTC | CAISGQMNIQYF
TRBJ1-1 | - | 13 | TRBV15 | TRBD1 | TGTGCCTCGAGAGACAGGGGCATCGCTGAAGCTTTCTTT | CASRDRGIAEAFF
TRBJ1-3 | - | 15 | TRBV29-1 | TRBD1 | TGCAGCGCCGACGACAGGGGCTCTTCTGGAAACACCATATATTTT | CSADDRGSSGNTIYF
TRBJ2-3 | - | 16 | TRBV19 | TRBD2 | TGTGCCAGTAGCCCGGGACTAGGAGGACGCACAGATACGCAGTATTTT | CASSPGLGGRTDTQYF